Below are 28 T cell receptor beta chains sequenced from a single sample in a study of T cells after yellow fever vaccination. Via MiXCR, TCRdb re-called the 5' RACE reads, giving one row per CDR3 protein. The sample has more than 350,000 distinct CDR3 sequences; roughly 10% are singletons. Sequencing used PBMCs, obtained on the day of the first yellow fever vaccination. Source of these receptors: a man between 18 and 29 years old who received the YFV17D yellow fever vaccine.

The J gene is TRBJ1-2, the V gene TRBV14; D is uncertain. The CDR3 extends over 13 amino acids. V was trimmed by 8 bases and J by 6 bases, leaving 16 bases between them. The V gene's germline CDR1 is SGHDN and CDR2 FVKESK. The CDR3 loop reads CASAPRVVDGYTF. The CDR3 nucleotides are TGTGCCAGCGCCCCCCGGGTAGTGGATGGCTACACCTTC.

This clonotype was observed a handful of times. The chain combines TRBV5-6 with TRBJ2-1; TRBD2 might be the D (5 bases). V was pared by 4 bases and J by 2 bases, with 13 bases between. Germline V lookup: CDR1 SGHDT, CDR2 YYEEEE. This CDR3 contains 15 residues. The CDR3 protein is CASSPEAVTYNEQFF. In DNA, the CDR3 is TGTGCCAGCAGCCCGGAAGCGGTGACCTACAATGAGCAGTTCTTC.

This clonotype was found a few times. A read error may account for a junction end that differs from germline. The V call is TRBV7-7, the J call TRBJ2-5; D might be TRBD2 (6 bases). The CDR3 loop spans 16 amino acids. Germline CDR1 SSHAT, CDR2 FNYEAQ (reference sequence). The CDR3 is CASSLAYAGLGETQYF. The CDR3 region has the DNA TGTGCTAGCAGCTTAGCGTATGCGGGGCTTGGAGAGACCCAGTACTTC. The whole variable domain, remainder taken from reference TRBV7-7 and TRBJ2-5, is GAGVSQSPRYKVTKRGQDVTLRCDPISSHATLYWYQQALGQGPEFLTYFNYEAQPDKSGLPSDRFSAERPEGSISTLTIQRTEQRDSAMYRCASSLAYAGLGETQYFGPGTRLLVL.

This clonotype was detected only a few times. The chain carries TRBV5-6 and TRBJ2-2; D unclear. In germline, CDR1 is SGHDT, CDR2 YYEEEE. CDR3 length equals 15 residues. Between the trimmed V and J ends, which lost 5 bases and 4 bases, there was a span of 15 bases. The CDR3 region has the DNA TGTGCCAGCAGTTCCGATCTGCCCAGCACCGGGGAGCTGTTTTTT. Amino acid sequence: CASSSDLPSTGELFF.

This chain joins TRBV4-1 and TRBJ1-1, with 9 positions matching TRBD1. CDR3 length: 20 residues. CDR1 is MGHRA, CDR2 YSYEKL, per germline. The V gene end was trimmed by 3 bases and the J gene end by 4 bases; junction bases not matched to a gene: 21. The CDR3 spells CASSQLPLIDRGVSGTEAFF. The CDR3 nucleotides are TGCGCCAGCAGCCAGCTTCCTTTAATAGACAGGGGGGTCTCCGGCACTGAAGCTTTCTTT.

The V call is TRBV7-2, the J call TRBJ1-2, with D hard to call. Germline lookup yields CDR1 SGHTA and CDR2 FQGNSA. The CDR3 is made up of 14 amino acids. The V and J ends lost 0 bases and 0 bases respectively, with 5 bases between them. CDR3 nucleotide sequence: TGTGCCAGCAGCTTAGCGGGCGCTAACTATGGCTACACCTTC. Encoded protein: CASSLAGANYGYTF.

This clonotype appeared many times. The V call is TRBV11-2, the J call TRBJ1-1; D is unclear. Germline-derived CDR1 and CDR2 are SGHAT and FQNNGV. V was pared by 0 bases and J by 10 bases, with 12 bases between. CDR3 size: 13 residues. CDR3 sequence reads: CASSLDVGRGAFF. CDR3 nucleotides: TGTGCCAGCAGCTTAGATGTCGGGCGCGGAGCTTTCTTT. Supplemented by reference TRBV11-2 and TRBJ1-1, the full variable domain reads EAGVAQSPRYKIIEKRQSVAFWCNPISGHATLYWYQQILGQGPKLLIQFQNNGVVDDSQLPKDRFSAERLKGVDSTLKIQPAKLEDSAVYLCASSLDVGRGAFFGQGTRLTVV.

The chain uses TRBV25-1 and TRBJ2-3; TRBD2 matches at 16 bases. Germline CDR1 reads MGHDK; CDR2 reads SYGVNS. The CDR3 contains 17 residues. With V trimmed by 4 bases and J by 4 bases, 5 bases remained unmatched. The CDR3 sequence: CASSGGTSGGGADTQYF. For the CDR3, the DNA is TGTGCCAGCAGTGGAGGGACTAGCGGGGGGGGGGCAGATACGCAGTATTTT.

The rearrangement links TRBV4-2 to TRBJ2-3; D uncertain. V gave up 0 bases and J gave up 6 bases, with 7 bases separating them. The CDR3 contains 13 residues. Germline CDR1 reads LGHNA; CDR2 reads YNFKEQ. CDR3 loop: CASSQDEADTQYF. In nucleotides, the CDR3 is TGTGCCAGCAGCCAAGACGAGGCTGATACGCAGTATTTT.

This sequence joins TRBV12-3 or TRBV12-4 and TRBJ2-7, with TRBD1 identical over 7 bases. Trimming removed 5 bases from V and 6 bases from J; junction bases left unmatched: 13. The CDR3 loop spans 15 amino acids. CDR3 in DNA: TGTGCCAGCAGTAACTATCCAGGGGGATTAGGCGAGCAGTACTTC. It codes for CASSNYPGGLGEQYF.

This CDR3 is CASSFGDLTSYTGELFF. The CDR3, as DNA: TGTGCCAGCAGTTTTGGGGATCTAACCTCATACACCGGGGAGCTGTTTTTT. This rearrangement joins TRBV12-3 or TRBV12-4 to TRBJ2-2; D unresolved. The CDR3 covers 17 residues. Trimming removed 3 bases at V and 3 bases at J, with 17 bases between.

There are a few counts of this clonotype. J is TRBJ2-7 and V is TRBV5-1, with 12 bases identical to TRBD2. The CDR3 consists of 16 residues. Germline lookup yields CDR1 SGHRS and CDR2 YFSETQ. V gave up 0 bases and J gave up 6 bases; unmatched junction bases: 7. Here the CDR3 reads CASSLAASGGALEQYF. DNA for the CDR3: TGCGCCAGCAGCTTGGCCGCTAGCGGGGGGGCCCTCGAGCAGTACTTC.

The rearrangement uses TRBV10-2 and TRBJ2-7; D call uncertain. The CDR3 covers 13 residues. Germline CDR1 reads WSHSY; CDR2 reads SAAADI. V was clipped by 6 bases and J by 0 bases, with 9 bases between them. The CDR3 DNA is TGCGCCAGCAGGGAGACGGTCTCCTACGAGCAGTACTTC. This translates into CASRETVSYEQYF.

The chain carries TRBV20-1 and TRBJ2-1, with 8 nucleotides matching TRBD2. The V and J ends lost 4 bases and 0 bases, in that order; junction bases with no gene match: 8. The germline gives CDR1 DFQATT, CDR2 SNEGSKA (reference sequence). CDR3 length: 16 amino acids. CDR3 in amino acids: CSAIQRGPSSYNEQFF. The CDR3 coding sequence is TGCAGTGCTATCCAGCGGGGGCCGAGCTCCTACAATGAGCAGTTCTTC.

This clonotype came up a few times. The chain carries TRBV10-3 and TRBJ1-1, with 7 bases matching TRBD1. V was pared by 6 bases and J by 4 bases, with 11 bases of the junction left unmatched. Germline CDR1 is ENHRY and CDR2 is SYGVKD. This CDR3 has 15 residues. CDR3 in amino acids: CAIREQGNLATEAFF. As DNA, the CDR3 is TGTGCCATCAGGGAACAGGGGAATTTGGCCACTGAAGCTTTCTTT.

The V and J genes are TRBV19 and TRBJ1-2, with D possibly being TRBD1 (6 bases). V was trimmed by 10 bases and J by 8 bases, leaving 14 bases between them. This CDR3 has 11 residues. Germline V gene lookup returns CDR1 LNHDA and CDR2 SQIVND (reference sequence). CDR3 residues: CATSKGDGYTF. For the CDR3, the DNA is TGTGCCACCAGTAAGGGGGACGGCTACACCTTC.

This clonotype has just a few counts. This rearrangement joins TRBV29-1 to TRBJ2-7; 9 nucleotides match TRBD2. CDR1 SQVTM and CDR2 ANQGSEA come from the germline V gene. The CDR3 sequence is 14 residues long. The junction had 10 bases not matched to a gene; V was cut back by 7 bases and J by 3 bases. CDR3 in DNA: TGCAGCGCCTATGGCGGGGGGGTAAGCTACGAGCAGTACTTC. As protein: CSAYGGGVSYEQYF.

This clonotype was seen repeatedly, ten times or more. V and J are TRBV5-4 and TRBJ1-2; possible D gene TRBD1, 5 bases. Trimming took 1 base from V and 6 from J, leaving 7 bases between them. Per the germline V gene, CDR1 is SGHNT and CDR2 is YYREEE (reference sequence). The CDR3 is made up of 12 amino acids. The CDR3 coding sequence is TGTGCCAGCAGCTTGACGGGACATGGCTACACCTTC. Translation gives CASSLTGHGYTF.

This chain links TRBV6-1 with TRBJ2-1; D possibly corresponds to TRBD1 (6 bases). Trimming removed 7 bases from V and 0 bases from J, with 16 bases in between. Germline V lookup: CDR1 MNHNS, CDR2 SASEGT. This CDR3 comprises 16 residues. CDR3 sequence: CASTQARGSSYNEQFF. Written as DNA, the CDR3 is TGTGCCAGCACCCAAGCGAGGGGGAGCTCCTACAATGAGCAGTTCTTC.

This clonotype has only a few counts. This chain links TRBV12-3 or TRBV12-4 with TRBJ1-2, with D perhaps matching TRBD1 (5 bases). The V and J ends lost 4 bases and 8 bases respectively, with 11 bases between them. The CDR3 has 12 residues. CDR3 DNA sequence: TGTGCCAGCAGTTATACGGGACGCGGCTACACCTTC. Translation gives CASSYTGRGYTF.

J is TRBJ2-3 and V is TRBV4-1, with TRBD1 as a possible D gene (6 bases). The CDR3 totals 13 residues. V dropped 5 bases and J dropped 6 bases, with 12 bases sitting between them. CDR1 is MGHRA, CDR2 YSYEKL, per germline. Here the CDR3 DNA reads TGCGCCAGCAGCTTCCTAGGGGGTGATACGCAGTATTTT. This encodes CASSFLGGDTQYF.

Of note for this clonotype: At one end, the junction sequence differs from germline, possibly due to a read error. Here the CDR3 reads CASSLALSVNEQLF. CDR3 nucleotides: TGTGCCAGCAGCTTAGCGCTAAGTGTCAATGAGCAGCTCTTC. This chain links TRBV7-2 with TRBJ2-1; no reliable D call. Germline CDR1 is SGHTA and CDR2 is FQGNSA. This CDR3 contains 14 residues.

This clonotype has more than one count but fewer than ten. V and J are TRBV12-3 or TRBV12-4 and TRBJ2-7, with unresolved D. V lost 8 bases and J 6 bases, leaving 14 bases between the germline ends. The CDR3 is 12 residues long. The CDR3 spells CASGSQESEQYF. The DNA of the CDR3 is TGTGCCAGCGGCAGCCAGGAGAGCGAGCAGTACTTC.

This clonotype occurred many times. The J gene is TRBJ2-7, the V gene TRBV7-9; D uncertain. Trimming pared 3 bases from V and 0 bases from J, leaving 9 bases between. Germline lookup yields CDR1 SEHNR and CDR2 FQNEAQ (reference sequence). The CDR3 extends over 14 amino acids. DNA of the CDR3: TGTGCCAGCAGCTTTTGGGCCCTCTCCTACGAGCAGTACTTC. Residues: CASSFWALSYEQYF.

The V call is TRBV9, the J call TRBJ2-1; 9 bases agree with TRBD1. Germline CDR1 SGDLS, CDR2 YYNGEE. Trimming at V came to 3 bases and at J to 4 bases, leaving 8 bases not matched to a gene. The CDR3 sequence is 16 residues long. The CDR3 loop reads CASSGQGGGGYNEQFF. CDR3 nucleotides: TGTGCCAGCAGCGGACAGGGGGGGGGAGGATACAATGAGCAGTTCTTC.

This clonotype was counted at least ten times. The rearrangement links TRBV12-3 or TRBV12-4 to TRBJ1-6, with 8 bases identical to TRBD1. Trimming removed 6 bases from V and 7 bases from J; junction bases left unmatched: 5. This CDR3 is built from 14 residues. The CDR3 loop reads CASSLRQGNSPLHF. DNA for the CDR3: TGTGCCAGCAGCCTCCGACAGGGGAATTCACCCCTCCACTTT.

The sample holds a few counts of this clonotype. The chain carries TRBV18 and TRBJ1-3; no clear D gene. Germline CDR1 KGHSH, CDR2 LQKENI. The CDR3 contains 17 residues. The V and J ends lost 3 bases and 0 bases respectively, with 15 bases between them. The CDR3 DNA sequence: TGTGCCAGCTCACCGAGCGGTTGGGAACTCTCTGGAAACACCATATATTTT. Translation gives CASSPSGWELSGNTIYF. Combining the CDR3 with reference TRBV18 and TRBJ1-3 gives the whole variable domain NAGVMQNPRHLVRRRGQEARLRCSPMKGHSHVYWYRQLPEEGLKFMVYLQKENIIDESGMPKERFSAEFPKEGPSILRIQQVVRGDSAAYFCASSPSGWELSGNTIYFGEGSWLTVV.

The rearrangement links TRBV21-1 to TRBJ2-1; TRBD2, the D gene given by the table, was not confirmed from the DNA. TRBV21-1 is classified as a pseudogene. CDR3 length: 9 residues. CDR3 residues: CAGEWERGF. The DNA of the CDR3 is TGTGCCGGGGAATGGGAGCGGGGGTTC.